This record concerns one T cell receptor beta chain sequence. Measured with immunoSEQ multiplex PCR; TCRdb has only the in-frame clones, and not every one. The sample consists of more than 2 million clones, approximately 94% of them appearing once. The data were taken from a study of shared clonotypes between healthy human individuals. Source material: naive CD4+ T cells sorted from blood. Specified subset: CD45RA+ positively selected. The source of this sequence is a man aged 18 to 30 in good health.

The CDR3 sequence: CAIRGAGGTETQYF. The CDR3 DNA sequence: TGTGCCATCAGGGGGGCGGGAGGTACGGAGACCCAGTACTTC. The V gene is TRBV10-3, the J gene TRBJ2-5; 8 positions match TRBD2. The CDR3 runs 14 residues. Trimming cost V 6 bases and J 5 bases; bases outside gene matches: 8. Germline CDR1 is ENHRY and CDR2 is SYGVKD.